The 15 T cell receptor beta chains listed next were all sequenced from one sample in a study of T cell responses to AZD1222 COVID-19 vaccine. Profiled with immunoSEQ multiplex PCR; TCRdb holds only in-frame clones, not every one. The sample contains 100,000 to 150,000 clones, about 90% of which appear only once. The sequencing used peripheral blood, collected on day 0 of AZD1222 vaccination. Every receptor here comes from an adult in good health.

This chain connects TRBV6-5 to TRBJ2-7, with D possibly being TRBD1 (6 bases). The CDR3 spans 11 residues. Looked up from germline, CDR1 is MNHEY and CDR2 is SVGAGI. V shed 5 bases and J shed 9 bases, with 11 bases lying between them. The CDR3 loop reads CASSNRVLQYF. The CDR3 DNA sequence: TGTGCCAGCAGTAACAGGGTTTTGCAGTACTTC.

This clone has just one count. The V and J genes are TRBV18 and TRBJ2-1, with D hard to call. Trimming shortened V by 0 bases and J by 0 bases, and 9 bases separated the two germline ends. Germline V gives CDR1 KGHSH, CDR2 LQKENI. CDR3 length equals 16 residues. CDR3 nucleotides: TGTGCCAGCTCACCACCCAGGCAAAGCTCCTACAATGAGCAGTTCTTC. Translating gives CASSPPRQSSYNEQFF. The entire variable domain, with the rest obtained from reference TRBV18 and TRBJ2-1, is as follows: NAGVMQNPRHLVRRRGQEARLRCSPMKGHSHVYWYRQLPEEGLKFMVYLQKENIIDESGMPKERFSAEFPKEGPSILRIQQVVRGDSAAYFCASSPPRQSSYNEQFFGPGTRLTVL.

The genes are TRBV24-1 and TRBJ2-7; no reliable D call. Trimming cost V 3 bases and J 0 bases, with 5 bases left between them. From germline, CDR1 is KGHDR and CDR2 SFDVKD. The CDR3 consists of 13 residues. CDR3 in DNA: TGTGCCACCAGTGATGGCAACTCCTACGAGCAGTACTTC. It translates to CATSDGNSYEQYF.

The chain couples TRBV19 to TRBJ1-5, with 8 bases fitting TRBD1. The CDR3 runs to 19 residues. Per germline, CDR1 LNHDA and CDR2 SQIVND (reference sequence). The trim removed 4 bases at V and 0 bases at J, leaving 14 bases unmatched. CDR3 in DNA: TGTGCCAGTAGTAAGGGACAGGTGGCTTTTCCCAATAGCAATCAGCCCCAGCATTTT. Its translation: CASSKGQVAFPNSNQPQHF.

The rearrangement uses TRBV7-9 and TRBJ2-7; D possibly corresponds to TRBD2 (6 bases). Trimming shortened V by 5 bases and J by 5 bases, and 13 bases separated the two germline ends. CDR3 length: 13 amino acids. Per the germline V gene, CDR1 is SEHNR and CDR2 is FQNEAQ (reference sequence). The CDR3 here is CASSPGTSDEQYF. Written as DNA, the CDR3 is TGTGCCAGCAGCCCCGGGACTTCCGACGAGCAGTACTTC.

In its sample, this clone was seen a few times. The V gene is TRBV19, the J gene TRBJ1-1, with D possibly TRBD1 on 6 matching bases. Trimming left V 6 bases short and J 4 bases short, with 12 bases between. In germline, CDR1 is LNHDA, CDR2 SQIVND (reference sequence). The CDR3 length is 13 residues. The CDR3, as DNA: TGTGCCAGTAGCGAAACAGGGAGCACTGAAGCTTTCTTT. Encoded protein: CASSETGSTEAFF.

This chain uses TRBV10-3 with TRBJ1-2; D is undetermined. Deletions cut 0 bases from V and 2 bases from J, with 7 bases between. CDR1 and CDR2 from the germline V gene are ENHRY and SYGVKD. The CDR3 loop spans 14 amino acids. Here the CDR3 reads CAISESIGNYGYTF. CDR3 nucleotides: TGTGCCATCAGTGAGTCGATAGGGAACTATGGCTACACCTTC.

The chain recombines TRBV6-1 with TRBJ1-1; the D gene is possibly TRBD1 (5 bases). V lost 2 bases, J lost 5 bases, and 18 bases lay in between. The CDR3 has 16 residues. Germline V gene lookup returns CDR1 MNHNS and CDR2 SASEGT. CDR3 coding DNA: TGTGCCAGCAGTGAATGGGTATCGGGGGTTCGGACTGAAGCTTTCTTT. As protein: CASSEWVSGVRTEAFF.

This sequence joins TRBV5-4 and TRBJ2-1, with 7 positions matching TRBD2. V shed 3 bases, J shed 15 bases, and the junction held 12 bases outside the gene matches. Per germline, CDR1 SGHNT and CDR2 YYREEE (reference sequence). This CDR3 contains 13 residues. The CDR3 sequence is CASSWGGYTSLFF. CDR3 DNA sequence: TGTGCCAGCAGCTGGGGGGGTTATACTAGCCTGTTCTTC. The full variable domain, with the rest looked up from reference TRBV5-4 and TRBJ2-1, is ETGVTQSPTHLIKTRGQQVTLRCSSQSGHNTVSWYQQALGQGPQFIFQYYREEENGRGNFPPRFSGLQFPNYSSELNVNALELDDSALYLCASSWGGYTSLFFGPGTRLTVL.

V and J are TRBV4-1 and TRBJ2-7, with D tentatively TRBD2 (6 bases). The V end was cut by 0 bases, the J end by 8 bases, with 11 bases between. This CDR3 region has 13 residues. Germline CDR1 reads MGHRA; CDR2 reads YSYEKL. In DNA, the CDR3 is TGCGCCAGCAGCCAAGATACGGGGGAGAAGCAGTACTTC. Its protein is CASSQDTGEKQYF.

A single count supports this clone. This rearrangement joins TRBV10-3 to TRBJ2-1; perhaps TRBD2 as D (6 bases). The CDR3 extends over 15 amino acids. V was pared by 5 bases and J by 7 bases, with 18 bases between. From germline, CDR1 is ENHRY and CDR2 SYGVKD. CDR3 loop: CAISWGGKRVNEQFF. The CDR3 DNA sequence: TGTGCCATCAGTTGGGGCGGGAAACGAGTAAATGAGCAGTTCTTC.

This rearrangement joins TRBV2 to TRBJ1-2, with a weak D call TRBD1 (5 bases). The CDR3 totals 14 residues. Germline-derived CDR1 and CDR2 are SNHLY and FYNNEI. The CDR3 region is CASRTQGVSDGYTF. The CDR3 bases are TGTGCGTCGAGGACCCAGGGAGTAAGCGATGGCTACACCTTC.

V gene TRBV10-3 combines with J gene TRBJ1-1; D uncertain. CDR3 length: 13 residues. Trimming removed 4 bases from V and 1 base from J, with 7 bases in between. Germline lookup yields CDR1 ENHRY and CDR2 SYGVKD. In nucleotides, the CDR3 is TGTGCCATCAGTGCCGAGGAGAACACTGAAGCTTTCTTT. Its protein is CAISAEENTEAFF.

The genes are TRBV28 and TRBJ2-5; 13 nucleotides match TRBD2. With V trimmed by 5 bases and J by 3 bases, 27 bases remained unmatched. Germline loops: CDR1 MDHEN, CDR2 SYDVKM. CDR3 length equals 23 residues. The DNA of the CDR3 is TGTGCCAGCAGTCCATGGACAGGGGGCCTCATGGGACTAGCGGGACCGAGGGAAGAGACCCAGTACTTC. Its translation: CASSPWTGGLMGLAGPREETQYF.

The V gene is TRBV18, the J gene TRBJ1-1; D is unresolved. In germline, CDR1 is KGHSH, CDR2 LQKENI. Trimming took 2 bases from V and 3 from J, leaving 7 bases between them. The CDR3 is made up of 13 amino acids. This CDR3 reads CASSPGEDTEAFF. The CDR3 DNA sequence: TGTGCCAGCTCACCAGGGGAGGACACTGAAGCTTTCTTT.